Shown below are 13 T cell receptor beta chains from a single sample sequenced in a study of blood T cell repertoires in COVID-19. Clones were sequenced by immunoSEQ multiplex PCR, and TCRdb holds only the in-frame ones, with some missing. The table has 200,000 to 300,000 clones, more than 75% seen once; the top ten hold around 2.9%. Specimen: peripheral blood. The receptors derive from a woman in her twenties or thirties who had recovered from COVID-19.

The chain is built from TRBV9 and TRBJ2-7, with D possibly being TRBD1 (6 bases). The V gene lost 0 bases and the J gene lost 7 bases, with 17 bases spanning the gap. This CDR3 contains 15 residues. CDR1 and CDR2 from the germline V gene are SGDLS and YYNGEE. CDR3 bases: TGTGCCAGCAGCGTAGACGGGCAGGGGCTTAGGGAGCAGTACTTC. This codes for CASSVDGQGLREQYF.

This chain connects TRBV5-1 to TRBJ2-7, with D tentatively TRBD2 (6 bases). Germline assignment: CDR1 SGHRS and CDR2 YFSETQ. There are 13 residues in the CDR3. V lost 4 bases and J 6 bases, leaving 14 bases between the germline ends. The CDR3 DNA is TGCGCCAGCAGCGACGTTGAGGAGGGCGAGCAGTACTTC. Translation gives CASSDVEEGEQYF. The complete variable domain, with remaining parts taken from reference TRBV5-1 and TRBJ2-7, reads KAGVTQTPRYLIKTRGQQVTLSCSPISGHRSVSWYQQTPGQGLQFLFEYFSETQRNKGNFPGRFSGRQFSNSRSEMNVSTLELGDSALYLCASSDVEEGEQYFGPGTRLTVT.

The gene calls are TRBV2 and TRBJ2-1; maybe TRBD2 (6 bases). Germline V gene lookup returns CDR1 SNHLY and CDR2 FYNNEI. The V and J ends lost 2 bases and 9 bases respectively, with 23 bases between them. This CDR3 has 17 amino acids. This CDR3 reads CASSESGSSEGFGEQFF. CDR3 DNA: TGTGCCAGCAGTGAATCAGGCTCTAGCGAGGGTTTCGGTGAGCAGTTCTTC.

V and J are TRBV12-3 or TRBV12-4 and TRBJ1-2, with a weak D call TRBD1 (6 bases). The CDR3 consists of 13 residues. V lost 6 bases to trimming and J lost 8 bases, with 16 bases between them. CDR3 sequence reads: CASSPTGTGGYTF. The CDR3 DNA is TGTGCCAGCAGCCCTACAGGGACCGGCGGCTACACCTTC.

The CDR3 reads CASGLVEGGWVTQYF. The CDR3, as DNA: TGTGCTAGTGGTTTGGTAGAAGGGGGCTGGGTGACCCAGTACTTC. The V gene is TRBV12-5, the J gene TRBJ2-5, with 7 positions matching TRBD1. The germline gives CDR1 LGHNT, CDR2 FRNRAP. V was clipped by 0 bases and J by 7 bases; unmatched bases: 8. This CDR3 has 15 residues.

The rearrangement links TRBV11-1 to TRBJ1-2, with 7 bases lining up with TRBD1. CDR1 and CDR2 from the germline V gene are SGHAT and FQDESV (reference sequence). The trim removed 5 bases at V and 4 bases at J, leaving 10 bases unmatched. There are 15 residues in the CDR3. The CDR3 sequence is CASSPTVGQSYGYTF. The CDR3 bases are TGTGCCAGCAGCCCCACCGTGGGACAGAGCTATGGCTACACCTTC.

This clone was recorded a few times. The sample contains more than one DNA sequence encoding this CDR3. The CDR3 loop reads CASRRTSGSTGELFF. The CDR3 bases are TGTGCCAGCAGACGGACTAGCGGGTCCACCGGGGAGCTGTTTTTT. The chain links TRBV7-9 to TRBJ2-2; TRBD2 agrees at 11 bases. Germline loops: CDR1 SEHNR, CDR2 FQNEAQ (reference sequence). The V segment lost 6 bases and the J segment 4 bases; nucleotides outside the gene matches: 4. The CDR3 runs 15 residues.

As DNA, the CDR3 is TGTGCCAGCAGCTTAACTCAGGCAAATGAGCAGTTCTTC. It encodes CASSLTQANEQFF. This sequence joins TRBV7-2 and TRBJ2-1; D is uncertain. The CDR3 totals 13 residues. In germline, CDR1 is SGHTA, CDR2 FQGNSA. The V gene lost 2 bases and the J gene lost 7 bases, with 9 bases spanning the gap. The complete variable domain, with remaining parts taken from reference TRBV7-2 and TRBJ2-1, reads GAGVSQSPSNKVTEKGKDVELRCDPISGHTALYWYRQSLGQGLEFLIYFQGNSAPDKSGLPSDRFSAERTGGSVSTLTIQRTQQEDSAVYLCASSLTQANEQFFGPGTRLTVL.

The V call is TRBV6-5, the J call TRBJ2-5, with D perhaps TRBD1 (5 bases). V shed 0 bases and J shed 4 bases, with 9 bases lying between them. The germline V gene encodes CDR1 MNHEY and CDR2 SVGAGI. CDR3 length: 14 residues. The CDR3 DNA reads as TGTGCCAGCAGTTACTCGGGCAGGGCAGAGACCCAGTACTTC. As protein: CASSYSGRAETQYF.

The V call is TRBV11-1, the J call TRBJ1-1; D ambiguous. Germline CDR1 SGHAT, CDR2 FQDESV (reference sequence). The CDR3 length is 13 residues. The V end was cut by 5 bases, the J end by 6 bases, with 13 bases between. CDR3 sequence: CASSTLTGSEAFF. The CDR3 DNA follows: TGTGCCAGCAGCACACTAACCGGGTCTGAAGCTTTCTTT.

This clone was seen only once. Additional DNA sequences in this sample encode the identical CDR3. This sequence joins TRBV18 and TRBJ2-7; a weak D match, TRBD1 (7 bases). There are 12 residues in the CDR3. Trimming stripped 6 bases from V and 3 bases from J, with 9 bases between. CDR1 and CDR2 (germline): KGHSH, LQKENI. CDR3 nucleotides: TGTGCCAGCTCGCGGGACAGCTACGAGCAGTACTTC. This encodes CASSRDSYEQYF.

V and J are TRBV6-2 or TRBV6-3 and TRBJ1-2, with D perhaps TRBD1 (6 bases). The CDR3 consists of 16 residues. V was trimmed by 2 bases and J by 0 bases, leaving 13 bases between them. Germline CDR1 MNHEY, CDR2 SVGEGT. In DNA form, the CDR3 reads TGTGCCAGCAGTTACCAGGACCGGGACACTAACTATGGCTACACCTTC. This translates into CASSYQDRDTNYGYTF.

The V and J genes are TRBV7-3 and TRBJ2-1, with TRBD2 matching 7 bases. The germline V gene has CDR1 SGHTA and CDR2 FQGTGA. Trimming removed 4 bases from V and 1 base from J; junction bases left unmatched: 4. This CDR3 has 15 residues. The CDR3 region is CASSSGGSSYNEQFF. In DNA, the CDR3 is TGTGCCAGCAGCTCCGGGGGGAGTTCCTACAATGAGCAGTTCTTC. Together with reference TRBV7-3 and TRBJ2-1, the CDR3 gives the full variable domain: GAGVSQTPSNKVTEKGKYVELRCDPISGHTALYWYRQSLGQGPEFLIYFQGTGAADDSGLPNDRFFAVRPEGSVSTLKIQRTERGDSAVYLCASSSGGSSYNEQFFGPGTRLTVL.